The 23 T cell receptor beta chains below come from one sample, sequenced in a study of PD-1 blockade in classical Hodgkin lymphoma. TCRdb keeps only in-frame clones here, not all; method: immunoSEQ multiplex PCR. The profile shows more than 3,500 clones, about 64% of them singletons. Every one of the patients relapsed after autologous stem cell transplantation (brentuximab vedotin exposure was variable). Specimen: peripheral blood mononuclear cells (PBMCs), collected at baseline. These receptors were taken from a human donor with classical Hodgkin lymphoma.

The chain joins TRBV7-2 to TRBJ2-2; the D gene could be TRBD1 or TRBD2 (5 bases each). The V end lost 5 bases, the J end lost 11 bases, and 12 bases lay between the germline ends. This CDR3 region has 12 residues. CDR1 and CDR2 (germline): SGHTA, FQGNSA. CDR3 amino acids: CASSGAGVELFF. CDR3 DNA: TGTGCCAGCAGCGGGGCCGGGGTAGAGCTGTTTTTT.

The chain recombines TRBV5-4 with TRBJ2-2, with D perhaps TRBD1 (5 bases). V gave up 4 bases and J gave up 4 bases, with 14 bases separating them. Germline values: CDR1 SGHNT, CDR2 YYREEE (reference sequence). The CDR3 spans 15 residues. The CDR3 nucleotides are TGTGCCAGCAGCCCTCTGACAGCTGGCACCGGGGAGCTGTTTTTT. As protein: CASSPLTAGTGELFF.

This clone came up a few times. This same CDR3 is encoded by further DNA sequences in the sample. The chain is built from TRBV7-8 and TRBJ2-1; 11 bases are a match to TRBD2. The germline V gene has CDR1 SGHVS and CDR2 FQNEAQ. CDR3 length equals 16 residues. Trimming cost V 5 bases and J 4 bases; bases outside gene matches: 7. The CDR3 region has the DNA TGTGCCAGCAGCCCTGATGGGACTAGCGGTTACAATGAGCAGTTCTTC. It yields the protein CASSPDGTSGYNEQFF.

The chain links TRBV28 to TRBJ1-1; D gene unclear. The V end lost 6 bases, the J end lost 1 base, and 12 bases lay between the germline ends. Germline values: CDR1 MDHEN, CDR2 SYDVKM. This CDR3 has 14 amino acids. The CDR3 DNA sequence: TGTGCCAGCAGCCGGACCCGGACGAACACTGAAGCTTTCTTT. It specifies CASSRTRTNTEAFF.

The chain combines TRBV11-2 with TRBJ2-1; tentative D call: TRBD2 (6 bases). Germline values: CDR1 SGHAT, CDR2 FQNNGV. CDR3 length: 15 residues. V lost 5 bases and J lost 0, with 11 bases in between. CDR3 loop: CASSQGLHSYNEQFF. The DNA for the CDR3 is TGTGCCAGCAGCCAGGGACTCCACTCCTACAATGAGCAGTTCTTC.

J is TRBJ2-1 and V is TRBV10-2; TRBD2 matches at 7 bases. With 7 bases clipped from V and 4 bases from J, the junction kept 7 bases outside the gene matches. The CDR3 sequence is 14 residues long. Per the germline V gene, CDR1 is WSHSY and CDR2 is SAAADI. DNA of the CDR3: TGCGCCAGCACCCTAGCGGACGTATACAATGAGCAGTTCTTC. Its translation is CASTLADVYNEQFF.

The chain carries TRBV19 and TRBJ2-2; TRBD1 is a possible D gene (6 bases). The CDR3 has 14 amino acids. V lost 5 bases and J 5 bases, leaving 12 bases between the germline ends. Germline V gives CDR1 LNHDA, CDR2 SQIVND (reference sequence). The CDR3 loop reads CASSVAGVTGELFF. CDR3 nucleotides: TGTGCCAGTAGTGTGGCAGGGGTGACCGGGGAGCTGTTTTTT.

The gene calls are TRBV28 and TRBJ2-7; 11 nucleotides agree with TRBD1. The CDR3 totals 14 residues. After removal of 6 bases from V and 3 bases from J, the junction contained 4 bases not matched to a gene. Germline V gene lookup returns CDR1 MDHEN and CDR2 SYDVKM. CDR3 bases: TGTGCCAGCAGCTCCGGGACAGGGGGCTACGAGCAGTACTTC. This gives the protein CASSSGTGGYEQYF.

This clone appeared a few times. This chain joins TRBV7-7 and TRBJ2-5; the match to TRBD2 covers 10 bases. Germline V lookup: CDR1 SSHAT, CDR2 FNYEAQ (reference sequence). The CDR3 length is 16 residues. The V and J ends lost 8 bases and 2 bases, in that order; junction bases with no gene match: 11. CDR3 amino acids: CASSLAGHLKQETQYF. The CDR3 nucleotides read TGTGCCAGCTCACTAGCGGGGCACCTTAAACAAGAGACCCAGTACTTC.

This clone was seen just once. The rearrangement uses TRBV30 and TRBJ2-7; 11 bases line up with TRBD2. J was trimmed by 6 bases and V by 4 bases; bases with no gene match: 8. CDR1 GTSNPN and CDR2 SVGIG come from the germline V gene (reference sequence). The CDR3 has 14 residues. CDR3 loop: CAWIVAGGSGEQYF. CDR3 DNA sequence: TGTGCCTGGATTGTAGCGGGGGGGTCGGGCGAGCAGTACTTC.

V is TRBV7-2 and J is TRBJ2-5, with TRBD2 matching 9 bases. The CDR3 is 14 residues long. CDR1 and CDR2 from the germline V gene are SGHTA and FQGNSA. Unmatched junction bases numbered 4, after V lost 4 bases and J lost 4 bases. Here the CDR3 reads CASSSFSGRETQYF. The CDR3, as DNA: TGTGCCAGCAGCTCTTTTAGCGGGAGAGAGACCCAGTACTTC.

This clone was counted between two and nine times. The chain couples TRBV9 to TRBJ2-5; 8 bases align to TRBD2. Germline CDR1 is SGDLS and CDR2 is YYNGEE. The CDR3 runs 14 residues. Trimming removed 6 bases from V and 5 bases from J; junction bases left unmatched: 9. CDR3 sequence reads: CASNSAREVETQYF. The CDR3 nucleotides are TGTGCCAGCAACTCCGCGCGGGAGGTTGAGACCCAGTACTTC.

This clone was detected once. The genes are TRBV21-1 and TRBJ2-3; the listed D gene, TRBD1, was not tested against the DNA. TRBV21-1 constitutes a pseudogene. CDR3 length equals 23 residues. The DNA for the CDR3 is TGTGCCAGCAGCAAAGCGCCAGGCTCCCAGGGACAGGGGGGAGGACTAAGCACAGATACGCAGTATTTT. It yields the protein CASSKAPGSQGQGGGLSTDTQYF.

The rearrangement uses TRBV11-1 and TRBJ1-1; D is uncertain. Trimming stripped 5 bases from V and 0 bases from J, with 7 bases between. The CDR3 is 13 amino acids. The V gene's germline CDR1 is SGHAT and CDR2 FQDESV (reference sequence). CDR3 bases: TGTGCCAGCAGCCGGGAGATGAACACTGAAGCTTTCTTT. Protein product: CASSREMNTEAFF.

The chain employs TRBV5-7 and TRBJ2-7; tentative D call: TRBD2 (5 bases). TRBV5-7 is an ORF for which the function is uncertain. The CDR3 spans 11 residues. V gave up 3 bases and J gave up 7 bases, with 8 bases separating them. CDR3 amino acids: CASSSTGEQYF. The CDR3 DNA is TGTGCCAGCAGCTCGACGGGAGAGCAGTACTTC.

This chain joins TRBV2 and TRBJ1-5, with D possibly being TRBD1 (6 bases). The germline V gene has CDR1 SNHLY and CDR2 FYNNEI. The CDR3 covers 15 residues. Trimming removed 6 bases from V and 7 bases from J, with 19 bases in between. The CDR3 DNA reads as TGTGCCAGCAGCTTAGGGCGGGGGCGCGGGCAGCCCCAGCATTTT. The encoded protein is CASSLGRGRGQPQHF.

The chain couples TRBV7-2 to TRBJ2-3; D is possibly TRBD2 (6 bases). CDR1 is SGHTA and CDR2 is FQGNSA in the germline V gene. The CDR3 length is 15 residues. V was cut by 5 bases and J by 2 bases, with 14 bases left in between. CDR3: CASSPRERDTDTQYF. In nucleotides, the CDR3 is TGTGCCAGCAGCCCCCGGGAGAGAGACACAGATACGCAGTATTTT.

The CDR3 protein is CASSWASGLVNRGEQFF. Here the CDR3 DNA reads TGTGCCAGCAGCTGGGCTAGCGGGCTCGTCAATCGGGGTGAGCAGTTCTTC. V usage is TRBV5-4 and J usage is TRBJ2-1; 8 nucleotides align to TRBD2. The V gene end was trimmed by 3 bases and the J gene end by 9 bases; junction bases not matched to a gene: 17. CDR1 is SGHNT, CDR2 YYREEE, per germline (reference sequence). CDR3 length equals 17 residues. Full variable domain (outside the CDR3, taken from reference TRBV5-4 and TRBJ2-1): ETGVTQSPTHLIKTRGQQVTLRCSSQSGHNTVSWYQQALGQGPQFIFQYYREEENGRGNFPPRFSGLQFPNYSSELNVNALELDDSALYLCASSWASGLVNRGEQFFGPGTRLTVL.

The rearrangement links TRBV2 to TRBJ2-5, with a tentative D call TRBD2 (6 bases). The CDR3 extends over 13 amino acids. The germline CDR1 and CDR2 sequences are SNHLY and FYNNEI. The ends were cut back, 4 bases at V and 5 bases at J, with 11 bases in the middle. CDR3 nucleotides: TGTGCCAGCAGTGGGGACTTGGGGGAGACCCAGTACTTC. Encoded protein: CASSGDLGETQYF.

The chain uses TRBV5-1 and TRBJ1-4, with 9 bases lining up with TRBD1. V lost 4 bases and J lost 5; bases outside the gene matches: 9. Germline-derived CDR1 and CDR2 are SGHRS and YFSETQ. CDR3 length equals 16 residues. The CDR3 sequence is CASSTGQGYPNEKLFF. DNA for the CDR3: TGCGCCAGCAGCACCGGACAGGGGTATCCCAATGAAAAACTGTTTTTT.

This clone was counted only a few times. Additional DNA sequences in this sample encode the identical CDR3. The chain combines TRBV6-5 with TRBJ1-1; TRBD1 matches 9 bases. The CDR3 covers 13 residues. The J segment lost 4 bases and the V segment lost 4 bases, leaving 1 base of the junction unmatched. CDR1 MNHEY and CDR2 SVGAGI come from the germline V gene. The CDR3 bases are TGTGCCAGCAGTTTACAGGGGGCCACTGAAGCTTTCTTT. It is translated as CASSLQGATEAFF.

The V gene is TRBV6-4, the J gene TRBJ2-2; D is unresolved. This CDR3 spans 13 amino acids. Looked up from germline, CDR1 is MRHNA and CDR2 is SNTAGT. V lost 2 bases and J lost 3, with 4 bases in between. CDR3 residues: CASSDRDTGELFF. The CDR3 DNA reads as TGTGCCAGCAGTGACAGGGACACCGGGGAGCTGTTTTTT.

The chain is built from TRBV7-3 and TRBJ1-2; 8 bases are a match to TRBD1. CDR3 length equals 14 residues. The germline gives CDR1 SGHTA, CDR2 FQGTGA. V was pared by 5 bases and J by 6 bases, with 8 bases of the junction left unmatched. The CDR3 nucleotides read TGTGCCAGCAGCAGTCAGGGGGCGAATGATGGCTACACCTTC. It is translated as CASSSQGANDGYTF.